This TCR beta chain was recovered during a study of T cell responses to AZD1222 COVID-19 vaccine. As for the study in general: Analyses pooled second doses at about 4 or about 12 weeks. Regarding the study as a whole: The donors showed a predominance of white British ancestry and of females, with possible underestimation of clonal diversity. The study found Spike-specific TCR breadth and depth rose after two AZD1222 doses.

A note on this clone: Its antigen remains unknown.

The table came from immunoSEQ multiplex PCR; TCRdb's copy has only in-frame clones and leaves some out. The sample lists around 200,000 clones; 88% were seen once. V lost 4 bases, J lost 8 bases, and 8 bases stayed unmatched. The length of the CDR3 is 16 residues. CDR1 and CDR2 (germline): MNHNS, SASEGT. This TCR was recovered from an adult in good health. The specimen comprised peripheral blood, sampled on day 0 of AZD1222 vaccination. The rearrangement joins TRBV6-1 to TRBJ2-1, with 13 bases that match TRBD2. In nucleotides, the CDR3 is TGTGCCAGCAGTGCCCCGACTAGCGGGGGGCCCCATGAGCAGTTCTTC. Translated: CASSAPTSGGPHEQFF.